Reported below is one T cell receptor beta chain. As yet, its antigen is unknown. There were only healthy Caucasians among the donors. Via MiXCR, TCRdb re-called the 5' RACE reads, giving one row per CDR3 protein. The sample lists about 720,000 distinct CDR3 sequences; around 8.3% were seen once. This entry is derived from a study of identical twins. Findings and limits, study-wide: Invariant MAIT and iNKT cells are populations that could partly confound zero-insertion analyses.

Trimming at V came to 2 bases and at J to 4 bases, leaving 9 bases not matched to a gene. This CDR3 has 18 amino acids. Germline-derived CDR1 and CDR2 are DFQATT and SNEGSKA (reference sequence). These data were also reused for a study on yellow fever vaccine responses in identical twins.

The sequencing input was PBMCs. This chain uses TRBV20-1 with TRBJ2-3, with 16 bases lining up with TRBD2. The source of this sequence is a woman younger than 30 in good health. The CDR3 is CSARHSGLAGGPADTQYF. In nucleotides, the CDR3 is TGCAGTGCTAGACACTCGGGACTAGCGGGAGGGCCGGCAGATACGCAGTATTTT.